This T cell receptor (beta chain) was found in a study of beta chain features in type 1 diabetes. Naive, central memory, regulatory and stem cell-like memory cells within the CD4+ compartment were sorted using CD45RO/CCR7/CD25/CD127/CD95/CD27. The sequenced template was cDNA made from the entire isolated RNA. Profiling relied on immunoSEQ multiplex PCR, and the TCRdb table lists in-frame clones only, not all of them. The sample has around 200,000 clones, more than 10% seen once. Trimming at V came to 2 bases and at J to 1 base, leaving 10 bases not matched to a gene. The germline gives CDR1 SGDLS, CDR2 YYNGEE. The CDR3 has 17 amino acids. This clone has a handful of counts. Its specificity is not known. Study conclusions and caveats: Among patients with Type 1 diabetes, TCRB CDR3s were moderately but significantly shorter in every one of the four CD4+ subsets. Patients showed naive, central memory and Treg TCRB repertoires that appeared more similar than those of healthy donors. Although PCR might favor shorter templates, it would do so equally in patients and controls.

This TCR was recovered from a woman in her late teens or twenties in good health. This chain connects TRBV9 to TRBJ2-5; 8 bases agree with TRBD1. What was sequenced was central memory CD4+ T cells from blood. The CDR3 DNA follows: TGTGCCAGCAGCGTTGGGGGGACAGGAGGGGTCCAAGAGACCCAGTACTTC. It encodes CASSVGGTGGVQETQYF.